What follows is one TCR beta chain and its context. Its antigen is undetermined. Using immunoSEQ multiplex PCR, the repertoire was profiled, and TCRdb retains in-frame clones only, with some absent. In the table there are fewer than 55,000 clones, 65% to 90% of which are singletons. The data originate from a study of OX40 agonist ivuxolimab in advanced cancers. The study, taken as a whole, reports: CD4+ T cells averaged fewer expanded clones than CD8+ T cells. CD4+ and CD8+ T cells in blood underwent clonal expansion by week 6 at 0.1 to 3.0 mg/kg. The authors did not determine the antigen specificity of the expanded peripheral T cells. Among the lowest levels of clonal expansion were found in partial responders at 0.1-3.0 mg/kg.

The germline CDR1 and CDR2 sequences are SGHAT and FQNNGV. The CDR3 is made up of 12 amino acids. The J segment lost 5 bases and the V segment lost 5 bases, leaving 0 bases of the junction unmatched. The TCR sequence derives from an adult with an advanced solid tumor such as melanoma, head and neck, liver or kidney cancer. The chain joins TRBV11-2 to TRBJ1-1; 9 bases map to TRBD1. Source: CD4+ or CD8+ T cells sorted from blood, taken in a trial of the OX40 agonist ivuxolimab. The CDR3 spells CASSGTGTEAFF. The CDR3, as DNA: TGTGCCAGCAGCGGGACAGGGACTGAAGCTTTCTTT.